This record covers a single T cell receptor (beta chain). In the study's own analysis: Reference gene primer amplification gave estimated nucleated cell counts. Sequencing was performed with immunoSEQ multiplex PCR; in TCRdb, only in-frame clones are kept and a portion is missing. The V and J calls and the clone size are those of that table, but D and trimming were determined from the DNA. The profile covers about 480,000 clones, with more than 70% appearing a single time and around 13% taken by the ten largest. Followed longitudinally, the Seattle patients had been enrolled during active infection. The data were obtained in a study of blood T cell repertoires in COVID-19. Study-wide context: The study drew acute and convalescent COVID-19 samples from the United States, Italy and Spain. Sample material is recorded as cDNA or gDNA derived from T cells, B-cell-depleted T cells, or PBMCs.

The sequence was obtained from a woman between 45 and 65 years old with COVID-19, enrolled during active disease. The specimen sequenced was peripheral blood.

In DNA form, the CDR3 reads TGTGCCAGCAGCGTATTAGCGGGGGCCACAGATACGCAGTATTTT. Encoded protein: CASSVLAGATDTQYF. This rearrangement joins TRBV13 to TRBJ2-3; 9 bases match TRBD2. From germline, CDR1 is PRHDT and CDR2 FYEKMQ (reference sequence). J lost 2 bases, V lost 5 bases, and 5 bases had no gene match. The length of the CDR3 is 15 residues.